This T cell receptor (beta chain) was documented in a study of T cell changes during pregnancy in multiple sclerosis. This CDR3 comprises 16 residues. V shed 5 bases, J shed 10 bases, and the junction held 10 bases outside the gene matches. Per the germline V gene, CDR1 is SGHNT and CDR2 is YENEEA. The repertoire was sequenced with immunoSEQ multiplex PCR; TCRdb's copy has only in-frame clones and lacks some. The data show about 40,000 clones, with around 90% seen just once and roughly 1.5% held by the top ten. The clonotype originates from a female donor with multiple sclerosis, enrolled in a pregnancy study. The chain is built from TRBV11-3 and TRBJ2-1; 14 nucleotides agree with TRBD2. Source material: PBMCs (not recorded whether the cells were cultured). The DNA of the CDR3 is TGTGCCAGCAGCCTTTACGGGACTAGCGGGAGTGGAGAGCAGTTCTTC. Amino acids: CASSLYGTSGSGEQFF.